The clone carrying this TCR beta chain occurred a few times. This sample is part of a study of T cell repertoires in cytomegalovirus infection. Across the whole study: Public signatures in TCR beta pointed to CMV infection and matching HLA type.

The CDR3 extends over 15 amino acids. Trimming shortened V by 4 bases and J by 3 bases, and 15 bases separated the two germline ends. Germline V gene sequence: CDR1 SGHDN, CDR2 FVKESK. TCRdb itself ran the reads through MiXCR, one entry per CDR3 protein. The repertoire holds about 320,000 distinct CDR3 sequences, with around 9.5% as singletons. Sequencing was performed on PBMCs. This chain links TRBV14 with TRBJ2-5, with D unresolved. The TCR comes from a human donor in good health (CMV status not recorded). Some clones in this sample may be carry-over from other donors' samples. This CDR3 is CASSLRTGREETQYF. The CDR3 coding sequence is TGTGCCAGCAGCCTTAGGACCGGACGTGAAGAGACCCAGTACTTC. Variable domain in full (rest from reference TRBV14 and TRBJ2-5): EAGVTQFPSHSVIEKGQTVTLRCDPISGHDNLYWYRRVMGKEIKFLLHFVKESKQDESGMPNNRFLAERTGGTYSTLKVQPAELEDSGVYFCASSLRTGREETQYFGPGTRLLVL.